This note documents a single T cell receptor beta chain sequence. Its matching antigen is unknown. The source of the sample is a study of CD8+ T cells in alopecia areata. Study-level information: Those patients who were treated received oral tofacitinib, which was given at 5 to 10 mg twice daily for moderate-to-severe alopecia areata.

Study-level results: Affected scalp, especially in alopecia totalis/universalis, had a higher clonality than normal scalp did.

RNA extraction was followed by reverse transcription into cDNA, which acted as the sequencing template. Libraries were prepared by immunoSEQ multiplex PCR; TCRdb keeps only in-frame clonotypes and omits some of them. The sample consists of about 130,000 clones, about 46% of them appearing once. Lesional scalp punch biopsies and peripheral blood were collected from alopecia areata patients. V shed 6 bases and J shed 6 bases, with 11 bases lying between them. The CDR3 totals 13 residues. Germline V CDR1 and CDR2: LNHDA, SQIVND (reference sequence). The chain has TRBV19 and TRBJ2-2; D uncertain. This material consisted of CD8+ T cells sorted from blood, taken at week 0. This TCR was recovered from a human donor with alopecia areata. The CDR3 is CASSIIVSGELFF. For the CDR3, the DNA is TGTGCCAGTAGCATTATAGTGTCCGGGGAGCTGTTTTTT.